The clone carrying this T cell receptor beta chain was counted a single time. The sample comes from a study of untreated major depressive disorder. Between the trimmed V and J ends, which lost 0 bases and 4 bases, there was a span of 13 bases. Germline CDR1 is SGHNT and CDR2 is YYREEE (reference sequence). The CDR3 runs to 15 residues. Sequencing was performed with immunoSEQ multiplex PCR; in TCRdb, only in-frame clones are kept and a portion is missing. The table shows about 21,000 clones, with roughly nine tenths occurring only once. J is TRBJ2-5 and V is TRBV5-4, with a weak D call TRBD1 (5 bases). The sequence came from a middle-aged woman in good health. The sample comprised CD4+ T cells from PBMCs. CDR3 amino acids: CASSLGQGIGETQYF. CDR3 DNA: TGTGCCAGCAGCTTGGGCCAGGGAATAGGAGAGACCCAGTACTTC.